A single sample is the source of the 9 T cell receptor beta chains below, sequenced in a study of blood T cell repertoires in COVID-19. Method: immunoSEQ multiplex PCR; TCRdb's copy keeps in-frame clones and lacks some. The repertoire includes 280,000 or so clones, about nine tenths of them detected once, and roughly 2.9% sits in the top ten. Source material: PBMCs or T cells enriched from blood (not recorded which). The receptors were gathered from a woman aged 50 to 60 who had been exposed to COVID-19.

The chain couples TRBV28 to TRBJ2-1; TRBD1 matches at 12 bases. CDR3 length: 15 amino acids. Trimming removed 3 bases from V and 9 bases from J; junction bases left unmatched: 6. Germline lookup yields CDR1 MDHEN and CDR2 SYDVKM. This CDR3 reads CASSFRDRGRGEQFF. CDR3 DNA: TGTGCCAGCAGTTTCCGGGACAGGGGGCGGGGTGAGCAGTTCTTC.

Only one count was recorded for this clone. The chain is built from TRBV28 and TRBJ1-1; 8 bases match TRBD1. Germline V gives CDR1 MDHEN, CDR2 SYDVKM. V lost 8 bases, J lost 0 bases, and 8 bases stayed unmatched. This CDR3 region has 15 residues. The CDR3 DNA is TGTGCCAGCGGGGCAGGGGGCGGCTTGAACACTGAAGCTTTCTTT. Amino acids: CASGAGGGLNTEAFF.

This clone was seen a few times. V is TRBV11-1 and J is TRBJ2-3; 7 bases agree with TRBD1. After removal of 5 bases from V and 4 bases from J, the junction contained 6 bases not matched to a gene. This CDR3 is 14 amino acids long. Looked up from germline, CDR1 is SGHAT and CDR2 is FQDESV (reference sequence). The CDR3 reads CASSNRQGADTQYF. The CDR3 nucleotides read TGTGCCAGCAGCAACAGACAGGGTGCAGATACGCAGTATTTT.

The chain joins TRBV3-1 (or the pseudogene TRBV3-2) to TRBJ1-2; 7 bases match TRBD1. Germline V lookup: CDR1 LGHDT, CDR2 YNNKEL (reference sequence). The CDR3 contains 14 residues. The junction had 5 bases not matched to a gene; V was cut back by 3 bases and J by 4 bases. The CDR3 here is CASSHRDRLYGYTF. CDR3 bases: TGTGCCAGCAGCCATCGGGACAGACTCTATGGCTACACCTTC.

This chain connects TRBV28 to TRBJ1-6; D is perhaps TRBD1 (5 bases). Germline V gene data show CDR1 as MDHEN and CDR2 as SYDVKM. V was trimmed by 10 bases and J by 4 bases, leaving 20 bases between them. The CDR3 covers 16 residues. The CDR3 DNA sequence: TGTGCCACAAGGGGCAGCTATGTGGGGTATAATTCACCCCTCCACTTT. The encoded protein is CATRGSYVGYNSPLHF.

The chain is built from TRBV3-1 (or the pseudogene TRBV3-2) and TRBJ1-1; D is undetermined. CDR3 length: 13 residues. V lost 1 base to trimming and J lost 1 base, with 4 bases between them. Per germline, CDR1 LGHDT and CDR2 YNNKEL (reference sequence). DNA of the CDR3: TGTGCCAGCAGCCAAGTTAGGAACACTGAAGCTTTCTTT. This translates into CASSQVRNTEAFF.

This clone appeared once. The rearrangement uses TRBV30 and TRBJ1-2; 7 bases agree with TRBD1. CDR1 and CDR2 (germline): GTSNPN, SVGIG (reference sequence). This CDR3 has 14 residues. V lost 2 bases, J lost 2 bases, and 5 bases stayed unmatched. The chain's CDR3 is CAWSWPGQNYGYTF. The CDR3 bases are TGTGCCTGGAGTTGGCCGGGACAGAACTATGGCTACACCTTC.

V is TRBV5-1 and J is TRBJ1-2; D might be TRBD1 (5 bases). Trimming shortened V by 0 bases and J by 6 bases, and 9 bases separated the two germline ends. The CDR3 sequence is 13 residues long. CDR1 SGHRS and CDR2 YFSETQ come from the germline V gene. The CDR3 sequence: CASSLGQGDGYTF. CDR3 coding DNA: TGCGCCAGCAGCTTGGGTCAGGGCGATGGCTACACCTTC. Combining the CDR3 with reference TRBV5-1 and TRBJ1-2 gives the whole variable domain KAGVTQTPRYLIKTRGQQVTLSCSPISGHRSVSWYQQTPGQGLQFLFEYFSETQRNKGNFPGRFSGRQFSNSRSEMNVSTLELGDSALYLCASSLGQGDGYTFGSGTRLTVV.

This sequence joins TRBV7-9 and TRBJ1-1, with D unclear. With 4 bases removed from V and 10 bases from J, the gap between germline ends came to 16 bases. Germline loops: CDR1 SEHNR, CDR2 FQNEAQ (reference sequence). The CDR3 is 13 amino acids. The CDR3 reads CASSWKERVAAFF. The CDR3 nucleotides are TGTGCCAGCAGCTGGAAAGAGCGGGTTGCAGCTTTCTTT.